This T cell receptor beta chain was captured in a study of blood T cell repertoires in COVID-19. Turning to this clone: Other DNA sequences within the sample encode an identical CDR3.

Method: immunoSEQ multiplex PCR; TCRdb's copy keeps in-frame clones and lacks some. The repertoire consists of 97,000 or so clones, with approximately 82% occurring once and the leading ten covering about 4%. Trimming removed 2 bases from V and 4 bases from J, with 8 bases in between. The CDR3 consists of 13 residues. Germline assignment: CDR1 SGHVS and CDR2 FQNEAQ. The clonotype was recovered from a man in his 60s with acute or convalescent COVID-19. Material: peripheral blood. The chain joins TRBV7-8 to TRBJ1-1, with D perhaps TRBD1 (5 bases). The CDR3 reads CASSLQGGTEAFF. Written as DNA, the CDR3 is TGTGCCAGCAGCTTACAGGGAGGCACTGAAGCTTTCTTT.